The subject of this entry is one T cell receptor (beta chain). Its target is not known. This CDR3 is also generated by other DNA sequences in the sample. This sample is part of a study of beta chain features in type 1 diabetes. Study details: Age and gender were similar between patients and healthy donors, as were cell yields. Study-level findings and limits: Type 1 diabetes patients had moderately but significantly shorter TCRB CDR3s in all four CD4+ subsets. The study found that naive, central memory and Treg TCRB repertoires appeared more similar in patients than in healthy donors.

TCRB transcripts that were expressed got sequenced, as all of the isolated RNA had been reverse transcribed. About 3.9 million reads on average were seen across naive, central memory and regulatory T cell samples. TCRdb's table, derived via immunoSEQ multiplex PCR, lists solely in-frame clones and lacks some. Here the sample spans about 740,000 clones, roughly 12% being singletons. V lost 0 bases and J lost 2, with 12 bases in between. Germline CDR1 reads SEHNR; CDR2 reads FQNEAQ (reference sequence). The CDR3 spans 16 residues. V usage is TRBV7-9 and J usage is TRBJ2-3, with D perhaps TRBD1 or TRBD2 (5 bases each). The sequencing input was naive CD4+ T cells from blood. The sequence derives from a man between 18 and 35 years old with type 1 diabetes. The CDR3 coding sequence is TGTGCCAGCAGCTTAGCCCCGGGGCCCTACACAGATACGCAGTATTTT. As protein: CASSLAPGPYTDTQYF.